This TCR beta chain was recovered during a study of cytomegalovirus exposure and HLA in healthy donors. CDR1 is MNHNS, CDR2 SASEGT, per germline. V was trimmed by 0 bases and J by 10 bases, leaving 13 bases between them. This CDR3 region has 13 residues. This PCR relied on a set of 60 Vbeta primers and 13 Jbeta primers. Libraries were prepared by immunoSEQ multiplex PCR; TCRdb keeps only in-frame clonotypes and omits some of them. The table records 160,000 or so clones, 70% to 80% of them present only once. Worth noting for this clone: Antigen specificity is unknown.

Overall study findings and caveats: Analysis performed later found 16,951 TCR beta sequences associated with HLA alleles at 0.05 false discovery rate. A prior analysis recorded that most TCR beta V segments were productive about 90% or about 30% of the time. Looking again later, the authors saw that most CMV-associated TCR beta chains seemed HLA-restricted. Trimming of TCR beta V- and J-genes showed a link, identified in a later analysis, to a missense DCLRE1C variant.

This receptor was obtained from a man in his forties or fifties in good health and CMV-seronegative. The sequenced sample was PBMCs. The chain joins TRBV6-1 to TRBJ2-7, with a possible D match to TRBD1 (5 bases). The CDR3 DNA sequence: TGTGCCAGCAGTGAAGCTGGTATGGACAAACAGTACTTC. It translates to CASSEAGMDKQYF.